This entry lists 15 T cell receptor beta chains sequenced from one sample in a study of control samples from healthy donors and cancer patients. This table comes from immunoSEQ multiplex PCR, and its TCRdb copy is limited to in-frame clones, with some not included. The data show 60,000 to 75,000 clones, approximately 80% seen once. The sequencing sample was made of blood. The receptors were gathered from a man aged 50 to 60 in good health.

This clone was detected only a few times. V usage is TRBV5-1 and J usage is TRBJ2-2; D is ambiguous. CDR1 and CDR2 from the germline V gene are SGHRS and YFSETQ. The CDR3 has 14 amino acids. V was clipped by 0 bases and J by 6 bases, with 9 bases between them. The CDR3 sequence: CASSLGAFPGELFF. CDR3 DNA: TGCGCCAGCAGCTTGGGGGCCTTCCCCGGGGAGCTGTTTTTT.

The sample holds a few counts of this clone. Distinct nucleotide sequences in the sample also encode this CDR3. As DNA, the CDR3 is TGTGCCAGCAGCAGACAGGGTTACGAGCAGTACTTC. Encoded protein: CASSRQGYEQYF. V and J are TRBV25-1 and TRBJ2-7; 7 bases map to TRBD1. Germline V gives CDR1 MGHDK, CDR2 SYGVNS. This CDR3 is 12 amino acids long. V lost 6 bases, J lost 4 bases, and 3 bases stayed unmatched.

The V call is TRBV6-5, the J call TRBJ1-5; D unclear. The CDR3 is 13 amino acids. Between the trimmed V and J ends, which lost 5 bases and 7 bases, there was a span of 12 bases. Germline CDR1 MNHEY, CDR2 SVGAGI. Here the CDR3 DNA reads TGTGCCAGCAGTACAGCCGGGAGCCAGCCCCAGCATTTT. Translating gives CASSTAGSQPQHF.

The chain joins TRBV28 to TRBJ2-5, with D possibly TRBD2 on 6 matching bases. Germline CDR1 MDHEN, CDR2 SYDVKM. Trimming removed 2 bases from V and 3 bases from J, with 16 bases in between. This CDR3 comprises 16 residues. The CDR3 DNA reads as TGTGCCAGCAGTTTAACCCGAGGAGGGTTGAAAGAGACCCAGTACTTC. It yields the protein CASSLTRGGLKETQYF. Combining the CDR3 with reference TRBV28 and TRBJ2-5 gives the whole variable domain DVKVTQSSRYLVKRTGEKVFLECVQDMDHENMFWYRQDPGLGLRLIYFSYDVKMKEKGDIPEGYSVSREKKERFSLILESASTNQTSMYLCASSLTRGGLKETQYFGPGTRLLVL.

The V call is TRBV5-4, the J call TRBJ1-2; TRBD1 might be the D (6 bases). The germline CDR1 and CDR2 sequences are SGHNT and YYREEE (reference sequence). V was cut by 0 bases and J by 10 bases, with 10 bases left in between. This CDR3 is built from 12 residues. CDR3 region: CASSLDRAYYTF. Written as DNA, the CDR3 is TGTGCCAGCAGCTTGGACAGGGCGTACTACACCTTC. Drawing the rest from reference TRBV5-4 and TRBJ1-2, the complete variable domain is ETGVTQSPTHLIKTRGQQVTLRCSSQSGHNTVSWYQQALGQGPQFIFQYYREEENGRGNFPPRFSGLQFPNYSSELNVNALELDDSALYLCASSLDRAYYTFGSGTRLTVV.

The rearrangement links TRBV7-2 to TRBJ1-4; 7 bases match TRBD1. CDR3 length: 15 amino acids. The V segment lost 4 bases and the J segment 1 base; nucleotides outside the gene matches: 3. Germline values: CDR1 SGHTA, CDR2 FQGNSA. The CDR3 reads CASSSRQGTNEKLFF. The CDR3 region has the DNA TGTGCCAGCAGCTCGCGACAGGGAACTAATGAAAAACTGTTTTTT.

The chain's CDR3 is CASSVAPTGIETQYF. CDR3 in DNA: TGTGCCAGCAGCGTAGCCCCGACAGGGATAGAGACCCAGTACTTC. The rearrangement joins TRBV9 to TRBJ2-5, with TRBD1 matching over 7 bases. The CDR3 runs 15 residues. V lost 0 bases, J lost 4 bases, and 6 bases stayed unmatched. Germline loops: CDR1 SGDLS, CDR2 YYNGEE.

This clone was observed a few times. The V call is TRBV11-3, the J call TRBJ2-5, with 10 bases identical to TRBD2. V lost 2 bases and J lost 5; bases outside the gene matches: 11. The CDR3 is 17 residues long. The germline V gene encodes CDR1 SGHNT and CDR2 YENEEA. The chain's CDR3 is CASSLRGGSGGMETQYF. Here the CDR3 DNA reads TGTGCCAGCAGCTTAAGAGGTGGTAGCGGGGGGATGGAGACCCAGTACTTC. The complete variable domain, with remaining parts taken from reference TRBV11-3 and TRBJ2-5, reads EAGVVQSPRYKIIEKKQPVAFWCNPISGHNTLYWYLQNLGQGPELLIRYENEEAVDDSQLPKDRFSAERLKGVDSTLKIQPAELGDSAVYLCASSLRGGSGGMETQYFGPGTRLLVL.

The chain uses TRBV15 and TRBJ2-5, with D possibly called TRBD1 or TRBD2 (5 bases each). The CDR3 totals 14 residues. The germline V and J ends were trimmed by 4 bases and 0 bases, with 9 bases remaining between them. Germline V gives CDR1 LNHNV, CDR2 YYDKDF (reference sequence). The CDR3 sequence: CATSTWGNQETQYF. The CDR3 DNA reads as TGTGCCACCAGCACCTGGGGGAACCAAGAGACCCAGTACTTC.

This clone was counted only a few times. The chain couples TRBV2 to TRBJ1-1; D is ambiguous. V lost 2 bases and J 2 bases, leaving 6 bases between the germline ends. The CDR3 has 13 amino acids. The germline CDR1 and CDR2 sequences are SNHLY and FYNNEI. The CDR3 reads CASSEWANTEAFF. CDR3 DNA sequence: TGTGCCAGCAGTGAATGGGCTAACACTGAAGCTTTCTTT.

The V gene is TRBV4-3, the J gene TRBJ2-6; maybe TRBD2 (6 bases). The germline V gene encodes CDR1 LGHNA and CDR2 YSLEER. This CDR3 has 17 amino acids. The V and J ends lost 4 bases and 0 bases respectively, with 13 bases between them. The CDR3 loop reads CASSPGVSGSGANVLTF. Here the CDR3 DNA reads TGCGCCAGCAGCCCGGGGGTTTCGGGCTCTGGGGCCAACGTCCTGACTTTC.

This clone was detected only a few times. The chain links TRBV25-1 to TRBJ2-7; possible D gene TRBD1, 5 bases. Germline V gene sequence: CDR1 MGHDK, CDR2 SYGVNS. This CDR3 is built from 13 residues. V shed 4 bases and J shed 1 base, with 8 bases lying between them. CDR3 nucleotide sequence: TGTGCCAGCAGTGGTACAGGTTCCTACGAGCAGTACTTC. Protein sequence: CASSGTGSYEQYF.

The rearrangement joins TRBV6-5 to TRBJ1-5; D possibly corresponds to TRBD1 (5 bases). The CDR3 loop spans 15 amino acids. CDR1 and CDR2 (germline): MNHEY, SVGAGI. Deletions cut 5 bases from V and 4 bases from J, with 15 bases between. Written as DNA, the CDR3 is TGTGCCAGCAGTAGGGAGGGGCTGGGGAATCAGCCCCAGCATTTT. Translating gives CASSREGLGNQPQHF.

The chain joins TRBV7-2 to TRBJ2-1, with 8 bases matching TRBD2. CDR1 SGHTA and CDR2 FQGNSA come from the germline V gene. There are 13 residues in the CDR3. Trimming took 8 bases from V and 8 from J; bases not matched to a gene: 8. CDR3 sequence (DNA): TGTGCCAGCTCGCGGACGGGGGGGTATGAGCAGTTCTTC. Translation gives CASSRTGGYEQFF.

V gene TRBV28 combines with J gene TRBJ1-2; D is ambiguous. V was pared by 3 bases and J by 8 bases, with 10 bases between. The CDR3 loop spans 12 amino acids. In germline, CDR1 is MDHEN, CDR2 SYDVKM. The CDR3 loop reads CASSLEDWGYTF. The CDR3 region has the DNA TGTGCCAGCAGTTTGGAGGATTGGGGCTACACCTTC.